This record covers a single T cell receptor beta chain. This clonotype has just a few counts. No cognate antigen has been identified for it. Without the conserved terminal phenylalanine or tryptophan, this CDR3 likely stems from a read error. The DNA is omitted, as the CDR3 cannot be located on it reliably, and the CDR3 follows TCRdb's listing. The record originates from a study of tumor-infiltrating lymphocytes in oesophageal squamous cell carcinoma (TCRdb year 2016). Preparation of the library involved PCR. The data were produced on an Illumina HiSeq 2000. TCRdb itself trimmed the public reads at Q25 with fastp, ran MiXCR and retained productive beta chains. All rows with the same CDR3 protein become a single entry with the most common DNA and genes. The sample has about 10,000 distinct CDR3 sequences on record, roughly 60% of them singletons. Of the sample, 33% falls within the top ten clones. The sample consisted of esophageal tumor tissue. This receptor was obtained from a male donor with esophageal squamous cell carcinoma.

The CDR3 here reads CASSLEGAQGTFGS. The rearranged chain carries TRBV7-6 and TRBJ2-7; the table's D call TRBD2 went unverified against the DNA. The germline V gene sets CDR1 to SGHVS and CDR2 to FNYEAQ. The length of the CDR3 is 14 amino acids, counting both ends.